The sequence of this T cell receptor (beta chain) was determined in a study of OX40 agonist ivuxolimab in advanced cancers. A word on this clone: Its antigen is not identified.

The study's findings and limits: At 0.1 to 3.0 mg/kg, CD4+ and CD8+ blood T cells expanded clonally by week 6.

The CDR3 contains 16 residues. V lost 3 bases to trimming and J lost 0 bases, with 13 bases between them. Germline-derived CDR1 and CDR2 are SGHTS and YDEGEE. Individuals having autoimmune disease history or systemic immunosuppression were not enrolled. Sequencing was performed with immunoSEQ multiplex PCR; in TCRdb, only in-frame clones are kept and a portion is missing. In the table there are approximately 60,000 clones, roughly nine tenths of which are singletons. The V call is TRBV5-8, the J call TRBJ1-3; D call uncertain. The sequence was obtained from an adult with an advanced solid tumor such as melanoma, head and neck, liver or kidney cancer. This material consisted of CD4+ or CD8+ T cells sorted from blood, taken in a trial of the OX40 agonist ivuxolimab. For the CDR3, the DNA is TGTGCCAGCAGCTCTCCCCGCCTTAACTCTGGAAACACCATATATTTT. Amino acids: CASSSPRLNSGNTIYF.